This TCR beta chain was observed in a study of CD8 T cells in ankylosing spondylitis (dated by TCRdb to about 2017). As for the study more broadly: T cell receptor beta repertoires were profiled in healthy donors and ankylosing spondylitis patients so that disease-linked TCR variants could be found. The whole study cohort included 108 healthy donors and 20 to 30 ankylosing spondylitis patients. Samples of peripheral blood were taken, and for ankylosing spondylitis patients, synovial fluid was collected as well.

Sequencing relied on an Illumina HiSeq 2500. TCR beta libraries were prepared by quantitative 5'-RACE with molecular barcodes. In the paper's pipeline: A new computational method, built on a probabilistic model of VDJ rearrangement, was used to identify disease-linked TCR variants. TCRdb ran its own pipeline on the public reads, namely fastp trimming at Q25 and MiXCR clone calling, and kept in-frame beta chains. Rows with a matching CDR3 protein are joined into one entry that keeps the most common DNA and genes. TCRdb's processing, not the study's, gives the V and J calls here. This sample comprises roughly 7,300 distinct CDR3 sequences, more than 8% of them detected only once. The ten largest clones capture around 23% of the sample. This clonotype is medium-sized (0.01 to 0.1%) in its sample. Which antigen it targets is not known. No base quality values were provided; no much bigger clone lies one nucleotide off.

What the research found in general, with its limitations: A TCR beta motif of roughly 8 highly homologous amino acid variants appeared characteristic of blood from ankylosing spondylitis patients. Some of the motif variants had been reported before in the synovial fluid and blood of reactive arthritis patients, a finding that suggests common disease-initiation mechanisms. In peripheral blood, the disease-linked clones were found at relatively low frequencies and had a CD8+ phenotype. Significant enrichment of the disease-linked clones was reported in matched synovial fluid samples from ankylosing spondylitis patients.

At the junction V is shortened by 7 bases and J by 1 base; bases outside the gene matches: 4. The germline V gene provides CDR1 SGDLS and CDR2 YYNGEE. The CDR3 numbers 14 residues from cysteine through phenylalanine. The CDR3 DNA has 42 bases and is translated from base 1. The rearrangement joined TRBV9 to TRBJ1-2, and 10 bases in between align with TRBD1. This receptor was taken from a male donor with ankylosing spondylitis or in good health (not recorded which). Sequenced input: blood, either unsorted or a sorted T cell fraction (not recorded which). CDR3 protein: CASGGTGVNYGYTF. The nucleotides are TGTGCCAGCGGGGGGACAGGGGTTAACTATGGCTACACCTTC. Joined to the reference TRBV9 and TRBJ1-2 proteins, this CDR3 gives the full variable domain: DSGVTQTPKHLITATGQRVTLRCSPRSGDLSVYWYQQSLDQGLQFLIQYYNGEERAKGNILERFSAQQFPDLHSELNLSSLELGDSALYFCASGGTGVNYGYTFGSGTRLTVV.